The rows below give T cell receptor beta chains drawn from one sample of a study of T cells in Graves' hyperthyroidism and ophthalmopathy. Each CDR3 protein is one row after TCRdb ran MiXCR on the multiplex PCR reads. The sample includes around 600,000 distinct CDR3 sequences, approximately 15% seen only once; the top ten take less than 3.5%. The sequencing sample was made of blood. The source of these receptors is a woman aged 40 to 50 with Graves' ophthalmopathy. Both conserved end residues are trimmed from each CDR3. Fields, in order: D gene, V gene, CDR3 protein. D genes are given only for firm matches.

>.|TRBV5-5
ASSLGDNTEAF
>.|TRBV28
ASSPDRINTEAF
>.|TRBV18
ASSLPNTNNEQF
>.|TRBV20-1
SARGAAKNIQY
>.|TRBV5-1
ASSFGLSDGNEKLF
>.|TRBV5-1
ASSLGGGTAEQF
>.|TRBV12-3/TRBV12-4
ASSLQGQNQPQH
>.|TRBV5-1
ASSLEQGQNTEAF
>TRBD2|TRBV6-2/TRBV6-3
ASVVREAPYNEQF
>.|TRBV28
ASSFQNEQY
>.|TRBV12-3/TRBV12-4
ASRDSVNEKLF
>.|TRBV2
ASSERGYDEKLF
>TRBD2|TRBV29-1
SHPGGGFPYNEQF
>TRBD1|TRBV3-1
ASGTARDTEAF
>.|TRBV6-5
ASSYQGDNEQF
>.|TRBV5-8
ASSPTYNTGELF
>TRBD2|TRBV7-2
ASSLRGLTYEQY
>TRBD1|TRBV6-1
ASSQGTGGNEQF
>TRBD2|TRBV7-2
ARSLAGGQETQY
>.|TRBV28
ASARNGYT
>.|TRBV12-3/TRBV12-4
ASSSPGRMNTEAF
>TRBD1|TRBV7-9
ASSSRQGWWQF
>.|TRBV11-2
ASSLVGAGYT
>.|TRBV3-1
ASSQGANYGYT
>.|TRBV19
ASRLRRTTNEKLF
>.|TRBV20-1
SARDTVGVSTEQF
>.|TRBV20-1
SARDRGGINTEAF
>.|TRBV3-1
VSSQERSSGYT
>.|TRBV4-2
ASSQDMTRGTYEQY